The 8 T cell receptor beta chains in this list originate from one sample, sequenced in a study of blood T cell repertoires in COVID-19. Repertoires were generated with immunoSEQ multiplex PCR, while TCRdb's copy carries only in-frame clones and drops some. The top ten hold around 3% of the sample, which has 200,000 to 300,000 clones, around nine tenths seen once. Material: PBMCs or T cells enriched from blood (not recorded which). These receptor sequences come from a middle-aged woman who had been exposed to COVID-19.

This clone was counted many times. The genes are TRBV7-9 and TRBJ2-3; TRBD1 matches at 7 bases. Trimming cost V 5 bases and J 6 bases; bases outside gene matches: 11. Germline CDR1 reads SEHNR; CDR2 reads FQNEAQ (reference sequence). This CDR3 is built from 15 residues. CDR3 nucleotides: TGTGCCAGCAGCCCAGGGGGACCCCAGTGGGATACGCAGTATTTT. Translated: CASSPGGPQWDTQYF.

The genes are TRBV20-1 and TRBJ2-1, with 7 bases that match TRBD2. Per the germline V gene, CDR1 is DFQATT and CDR2 is SNEGSKA (reference sequence). This CDR3 comprises 14 residues. J gave up 5 bases and V 3 bases, and 7 bases lay outside the gene matches. CDR3: CSASPGTINNEQFF. The CDR3 DNA reads TGCAGTGCTAGTCCCGGGACTATAAACAATGAGCAGTTCTTC.

This CDR3 reads CASSLAGATPFF. The CDR3 DNA sequence: TGTGCCAGCAGCTTAGCGGGAGCTACACCTTTCTTT. The gene calls are TRBV7-9 and TRBJ1-1; D is uncertain. CDR3 length: 12 amino acids. The germline V gene has CDR1 SEHNR and CDR2 FQNEAQ (reference sequence). V was pared by 0 bases and J by 12 bases, with 11 bases between.

The rearrangement links TRBV28 to TRBJ2-5; D might be TRBD1 (5 bases). V was shortened by 4 bases and J by 5 bases, with 14 bases between the two germline ends. Germline V gene lookup returns CDR1 MDHEN and CDR2 SYDVKM. The CDR3 is 14 residues long. The CDR3 is CASSSRVPGETQYF. The DNA for the CDR3 is TGTGCCAGCAGTTCCAGAGTCCCAGGGGAGACCCAGTACTTC.

The chain uses TRBV28 and TRBJ1-4; no definite D call. The CDR3 loop spans 11 amino acids. With 8 bases removed from V and 7 bases from J, the gap between germline ends came to 8 bases. Germline values: CDR1 MDHEN, CDR2 SYDVKM. The CDR3 bases are TGTGCCAGCGGCTTTTTTGAAAAACTGTTTTTT. This gives the protein CASGFFEKLFF.

This clone was counted once. The chain has TRBV2 and TRBJ2-5; TRBD1 matches at 8 bases. The V gene end was trimmed by 3 bases and the J gene end by 4 bases; junction bases not matched to a gene: 1. CDR3 length: 13 amino acids. Germline V lookup: CDR1 SNHLY, CDR2 FYNNEI. DNA of the CDR3: TGTGCCAGCAGTGACGACAGGGGAGAGACCCAGTACTTC. Its protein product is CASSDDRGETQYF.

The rearrangement uses TRBV19 and TRBJ1-5, with a possible D match to TRBD1 (5 bases). The CDR3 loop spans 16 amino acids. The germline gives CDR1 LNHDA, CDR2 SQIVND (reference sequence). V was pared by 2 bases and J by 0 bases, with 11 bases between. Here the CDR3 DNA reads TGTGCCAGTAGTATACCTACAGGAGCTAGCAATCAGCCCCAGCATTTT. This sequence encodes CASSIPTGASNQPQHF. Full variable domain (remainder filled in from reference TRBV19 and TRBJ1-5): DGGITQSPKYLFRKEGQNVTLSCEQNLNHDAMYWYRQDPGQGLRLIYYSQIVNDFQKGDIAEGYSVSREKKESFPLTVTSAQKNPTAFYLCASSIPTGASNQPQHFGDGTRLSIL.

The V and J genes are TRBV5-5 and TRBJ1-2, with 7 nucleotides matching TRBD1. The germline gives CDR1 SGHKS, CDR2 YYEKEE (reference sequence). The CDR3 length is 16 residues. The V segment lost 4 bases and the J segment 5 bases; nucleotides outside the gene matches: 14. CDR3 sequence: CASSLTGTVGTYGYTF. As DNA, the CDR3 is TGTGCCAGCAGCCTAACAGGGACAGTTGGGACTTATGGCTACACCTTC.